These 24 T cell receptor beta chains were all obtained from the same sample, sequenced in a study of blood T cells in healthy people across ages. For the second PCR, which ran for roughly 6 to 12 cycles, a sample-barcoded 5' primer and a J-beta primer mix were used. One entry per CDR3 protein results from TCRdb running MiXCR on the 5' RACE reads. Found here are approximately 900,000 distinct CDR3 sequences, around 48% of them singletons; the top ten hold roughly 12%. The sequenced sample was blood. These receptors came from a man aged 25 to 40 in good health.

This clonotype has only a few counts. V gene TRBV4-1 combines with J gene TRBJ2-7, with 7 bases identical to TRBD2. This CDR3 comprises 16 residues. CDR1 is MGHRA, CDR2 YSYEKL, per germline. Unmatched junction bases numbered 8, after V lost 1 base and J lost 2 bases. The CDR3 here is CASSQGTGGSPYEQYF. In nucleotides, the CDR3 is TGCGCCAGCAGCCAAGGGACGGGGGGATCCCCCTACGAGCAGTACTTC.

The V call is TRBV20-1, the J call TRBJ2-7; possibly TRBD2 for D (5 bases). The CDR3 spans 11 residues. Germline V CDR1 and CDR2: DFQATT, SNEGSKA (reference sequence). DNA for the CDR3: TGCGGATCACCGATGAGGGAAGAGCAGTACTTC. Protein product: CGSPMREEQYF.

The chain uses TRBV7-9 and TRBJ2-3; unclear D gene. The germline V and J ends were trimmed by 3 bases and 6 bases, with 10 bases remaining between them. CDR3 length: 13 amino acids. The V gene's germline CDR1 is SEHNR and CDR2 FQNEAQ (reference sequence). CDR3 amino acids: CASSFGVQDTQYF. CDR3 nucleotide sequence: TGTGCCAGCAGCTTTGGGGTCCAGGATACGCAGTATTTT.

V is TRBV4-3 and J is TRBJ1-2; tentative D call: TRBD1 (6 bases). This CDR3 spans 17 amino acids. V lost 0 bases to trimming and J lost 1 base, with 15 bases between them. Germline-derived CDR1 and CDR2 are LGHNA and YSLEER. The CDR3 DNA is TGCGCCAGCAGCCAAGATTATCGGACAGACATTAACTATGGCTACACCTTC. Translated, it gives CASSQDYRTDINYGYTF.

J is TRBJ2-3 and V is TRBV5-1; D perhaps matches TRBD2 (6 bases). The CDR3 is 15 residues long. The germline V and J ends were trimmed by 2 bases and 4 bases, with 14 bases remaining between them. Germline CDR1 SGHRS, CDR2 YFSETQ. CDR3 in amino acids: CASSFGTQRSDTQYF. The CDR3, as DNA: TGCGCCAGCAGCTTTGGGACTCAAAGATCAGATACGCAGTATTTT.

In the case of this clonotype: Sequence at one end of the junction differs from germline and may be a read error. The CDR3 reads CASSLVSGNTDMQYF. The CDR3 nucleotides read TGTGCCAGCAGCTTAGTAAGCGGCAACACAGATATGCAGTATTTT. V gene TRBV7-9 combines with J gene TRBJ2-3; D may be TRBD2 (5 bases). The CDR3 covers 15 residues. CDR1 SEHNR and CDR2 FQNEAQ come from the germline V gene (reference sequence).

The chain's CDR3 is CAWSVLGLRGYTF. CDR3 DNA: TGTGCCTGGAGTGTACTGGGATTAAGGGGCTACACCTTC. The chain recombines TRBV30 with TRBJ1-2, with D unresolved. The germline V gene encodes CDR1 GTSNPN and CDR2 SVGIG (reference sequence). The V end was cut by 0 bases, the J end by 8 bases, with 13 bases between. The CDR3 contains 13 residues. Filled out from reference TRBV30 and TRBJ1-2, the complete variable domain reads SQTIHQWPATLVQPVGSPLSLECTVEGTSNPNLYWYRQAAGRGLQLLFYSVGIGQISSEVPQNLSASRPQDRQFILSSKKLLLSDSGFYLCAWSVLGLRGYTFGSGTRLTVV.

This clonotype was detected a few times. This clone may be a read error of a much larger clone one base away. The V gene is TRBV2, the J gene TRBJ2-1; 9 nucleotides line up with TRBD1. CDR3 size: 14 residues. CDR1 and CDR2 from the germline V gene are SNHLY and FYNNEI. After removal of 4 bases from V and 8 bases from J, the junction contained 6 bases not matched to a gene. CDR3 coding DNA: TGTGCCAGCAGTGGTCTGGGACAGGGATATGAGCAGTTCTTC. As protein: CASSGLGQGYEQFF. The entire variable domain, with the rest obtained from reference TRBV2 and TRBJ2-1, is as follows: EPEVTQTPSHQVTQMGQEVILRCVPISNHLYFYWYRQILGQKVEFLVSFYNNEISEKSEIFDDQFSVERPDGSNFTLKIRSTKLEDSAMYFCASSGLGQGYEQFFGPGTRLTVL.

This clonotype was detected only a few times. The chain links TRBV7-2 to TRBJ2-1; 7 bases are shared with TRBD1. The CDR3 is 13 residues long. Trimming at V came to 0 bases and at J to 9 bases, leaving 2 bases not matched to a gene. The germline V gene has CDR1 SGHTA and CDR2 FQGNSA. Written as DNA, the CDR3 is TGTGCCAGCAGCTTAGCGGACAGGTTTGAGCAGTTCTTC. Its translation is CASSLADRFEQFF.

In DNA form, the CDR3 reads TGTGCCAGCAGTTATACAGGGAACGGGGCCAACGTCCTGACTTTC. Translation: CASSYTGNGANVLTF. The J gene is TRBJ2-6, the V gene TRBV6-6, with D tentatively TRBD1 (6 bases). The germline V gene encodes CDR1 MNHNY and CDR2 SVGAGI (reference sequence). The CDR3 is made up of 15 amino acids. Between the trimmed V and J ends, which lost 3 bases and 4 bases, there was a span of 10 bases.

This clonotype has only a few counts. This chain links TRBV10-3 with TRBJ2-7; D gene ambiguous. The V end lost 1 base, the J end lost 4 bases, and 8 bases lay between the germline ends. Germline CDR1 ENHRY, CDR2 SYGVKD. This CDR3 is built from 13 residues. CDR3 region: CAISEYTVYEQYF. CDR3 nucleotides: TGTGCCATCAGTGAGTATACAGTATACGAGCAGTACTTC.

The chain links TRBV9 to TRBJ2-7, with D tentatively TRBD1 (5 bases). The V and J ends lost 2 bases and 2 bases respectively, with 14 bases between them. Germline CDR1 reads SGDLS; CDR2 reads YYNGEE. This CDR3 comprises 15 residues. CDR3 sequence: CASSVRGETAYEQYF. The DNA of the CDR3 is TGTGCCAGCAGCGTGAGAGGAGAGACAGCCTACGAGCAGTACTTC.

This clonotype was detected a few times. The J gene is TRBJ1-2, the V gene TRBV3-1; a possible D gene is TRBD1 (5 bases). Per germline, CDR1 LGHDT and CDR2 YNNKEL (reference sequence). V was clipped by 2 bases and J by 2 bases, with 15 bases between them. This CDR3 is built from 16 residues. The CDR3 reads CASSQSGTAFNYGYTF. DNA of the CDR3: TGTGCCAGCAGCCAATCCGGGACGGCGTTCAACTATGGCTACACCTTC.

The CDR3 is CSGRAGGLNEQFF. CDR3 sequence (DNA): TGCAGCGGGAGAGCGGGGGGGCTGAATGAGCAGTTCTTC. The chain recombines TRBV29-1 with TRBJ2-1; 10 bases match TRBD2. Unmatched junction bases numbered 7, after V lost 7 bases and J lost 7 bases. This CDR3 region has 13 residues. The germline gives CDR1 SQVTM, CDR2 ANQGSEA.

This clonotype was counted a single time. The rearrangement uses TRBV7-6 and TRBJ2-7; TRBD2 matches 9 bases. Looked up from germline, CDR1 is SGHVS and CDR2 is FNYEAQ. V gave up 1 base and J gave up 10 bases; unmatched junction bases: 11. This CDR3 comprises 15 residues. The CDR3 protein is CASSLGGGADFDQYF. The CDR3 coding sequence is TGTGCCAGCAGCTTAGGCGGGGGGGCTGATTTCGACCAGTACTTC.

The rearrangement uses TRBV20-1 and TRBJ2-5; D is unclear. The DNA matches TRBJ2-7 better at its end, which makes the J call doubtful. Germline-derived CDR1 and CDR2 are DFQATT and SNEGSKA (reference sequence). This CDR3 is 10 amino acids long. The CDR3 loop reads CSASDVEQYF. The CDR3 DNA is TGCAGTGCTTCAGACGTCGAGCAGTACTTC.

The V gene is TRBV4-3, the J gene TRBJ1-1; TRBD1 matches 8 bases. J was trimmed by 4 bases and V by 0 bases; bases with no gene match: 10. The CDR3 sequence is 17 residues long. CDR1 is LGHNA and CDR2 is YSLEER in the germline V gene. CDR3 DNA sequence: TGCGCCAGCAGCCAAGAAAGCGGTAGACAGGGGCTCACTGAAGCTTTCTTT. It translates to CASSQESGRQGLTEAFF.

The J gene is TRBJ2-1, the V gene TRBV20-1, with 14 bases aligning to TRBD2. The CDR3 is 16 amino acids. Trimming took 5 bases from V and 1 from J; bases not matched to a gene: 4. From germline, CDR1 is DFQATT and CDR2 SNEGSKA (reference sequence). In DNA, the CDR3 is TGCAGTGCTCGCGGGACTAGCGGGGGTTCCTACAATGAGCAGTTCTTC. Encoded protein: CSARGTSGGSYNEQFF.

This clonotype has only a few counts. V and J are TRBV24-1 and TRBJ2-7; D unclear. This CDR3 comprises 13 residues. Germline V gene lookup returns CDR1 KGHDR and CDR2 SFDVKD. The V end lost 1 base, the J end lost 0 bases, and 3 bases lay between the germline ends. CDR3 protein: CATSDLSSYEQYF. In DNA form, the CDR3 reads TGTGCCACCAGTGATTTAAGCTCCTACGAGCAGTACTTC.

There are a few counts of this clonotype. The rearrangement links TRBV29-1 to TRBJ2-7; 7 bases are shared with TRBD2. The CDR3 contains 13 residues. The trim removed 5 bases at V and 0 bases at J, leaving 4 bases unmatched. The germline CDR1 and CDR2 sequences are SQVTM and ANQGSEA. The CDR3 loop reads CSVLAGVSYEQYF. CDR3 bases: TGCAGCGTTCTGGCGGGGGTCTCCTACGAGCAGTACTTC.

The chain couples TRBV20-1 to TRBJ2-5; 7 positions agree with TRBD1. Germline V CDR1 and CDR2: DFQATT, SNEGSKA (reference sequence). The CDR3 length is 14 residues. V was pared by 2 bases and J by 2 bases, with 5 bases of the junction left unmatched. The CDR3 nucleotides are TGCAGTGCTAGACCCGAGGGGGCTCAAGAGACCCAGTACTTC. Translating it yields CSARPEGAQETQYF.

The chain joins TRBV12-3 or TRBV12-4 to TRBJ1-2; perhaps TRBD1 as D (6 bases). The length of the CDR3 is 15 residues. Deletions cut 5 bases from V and 4 bases from J, with 17 bases between. The CDR3 DNA sequence: TGTGCCAGCAGTCCCTCCCAGGGGTCGCTCTATGGCTACACCTTC. This translates into CASSPSQGSLYGYTF.

This clonotype was seen a handful of times. The chain is built from TRBV29-1 and TRBJ2-1; D unresolved. V lost 0 bases and J lost 10, with 16 bases in between. The length of the CDR3 is 14 residues. CDR1 is SQVTM, CDR2 ANQGSEA, per germline. The CDR3 reads CSVEDPDREREQFF. CDR3 coding DNA: TGCAGCGTTGAAGATCCGGACCGCGAACGGGAGCAGTTCTTC.

The chain uses TRBV7-8 and TRBJ2-1; D might be TRBD2 (6 bases). Trimming took off 1 base at V and 6 bases at J, with 13 bases between the two ends. Germline V lookup: CDR1 SGHVS, CDR2 FQNEAQ. This CDR3 spans 15 amino acids. The CDR3 spells CASSLDHGGFNEQFF. Here the CDR3 DNA reads TGTGCCAGCAGCTTAGATCACGGGGGTTTCAATGAGCAGTTCTTC.